This is a list of T cell receptor beta chains from one sample in a study of blood T cell repertoires in COVID-19. The method was immunoSEQ multiplex PCR; TCRdb's version includes in-frame clones alone and lacks a portion of them. The sample shows some 120,000 clones, over 85% of them seen only once. Sample: peripheral blood. These receptors all stem from a man aged 50 to 59 with active COVID-19. The CDR3 runs from the conserved cysteine through the conserved F or W. A D gene is named only where the DNA matches it firmly. Size is omitted from some rows. Given values are once, few, many or a class for expanded clones.

abundance	v_gene	j_gene	d_gene	len	CDR3aa	CDR3nt
-	TRBV5-1	TRBJ2-3	-	14	CASSLGTGTDTQYF	TGCGCCAGCAGCTTGGGCACTGGCACAGATACGCAGTATTTT
-	TRBV2	TRBJ1-5	TRBD1	15	CASRPGQGVHQPQHF	TGTGCCAGCAGACCGGGACAGGGCGTTCATCAGCCCCAGCATTTT
-	TRBV5-1	TRBJ1-4	-	14	CASSLSAGNEKLFF	TGCGCCAGCAGCTTAAGTGCGGGGAATGAAAAACTGTTTTTT
-	TRBV29-1	TRBJ2-2	TRBD1	11	CSTGDTGELFF	TGCAGCACAGGGGACACCGGGGAGCTGTTTTTT
-	TRBV6-1	TRBJ2-7	-	15	CASSEAGTPPYEQYF	TGTGCCAGCAGTGAAGCGGGGACACCCCCCTACGAGCAGTACTTC
-	TRBV6-5	TRBJ1-2	TRBD1	13	CASGTGTDYGYTF	TGTGCCAGCGGTACCGGGACAGACTATGGCTACACCTTC
-	TRBV5-4	TRBJ2-1	-	14	CASSPGTPYNEQFF	TGTGCCAGCAGCCCCGGGACTCCCTACAATGAGCAGTTCTTC
once	TRBV5-1	TRBJ1-2	TRBD1	14	CASSSDRGHNGYTF	TGCGCCAGCAGCTCCGACAGGGGGCATAATGGCTACACCTTC
-	TRBV11-3	TRBJ1-1	-	13	CASSLDVNTEAFF	TGTGCCAGCAGCTTAGACGTGAACACTGAAGCTTTCTTT
-	TRBV3-1/TRBV3-2	TRBJ1-3	TRBD1	15	CASSPDRATGNTIYF	TGTGCCAGCAGCCCCGACAGGGCAACTGGAAACACCATATATTTT
-	TRBV6-1	TRBJ1-2	-	13	CASSEQEFYGYTF	TGTGCCAGCAGTGAACAAGAGTTTTATGGCTACACCTTC
-	TRBV7-3	TRBJ2-1	-	13	CASSLDIYNEQFF	TGTGCCAGCAGCCTCGACATTTACAATGAGCAGTTCTTC
-	TRBV2	TRBJ2-7	TRBD1	16	CASRRTGGGGRYEQYF	TGTGCCAGCAGGCGGACAGGGGGCGGAGGGCGATACGAGCAGTACTTC
-	TRBV2	TRBJ2-1	-	13	CASSVNSYNEQFF	TGTGCCAGCAGTGTAAACTCTTACAATGAGCAGTTCTTC
once	TRBV25-1	TRBJ1-1	TRBD1	14	CASSRDRELAEAFF	TGTGCCAGCAGTAGGGACAGGGAGTTGGCTGAAGCTTTCTTT
-	TRBV27	TRBJ2-3	-	13	CASMRLSTDTQYF	TGTGCCAGCATGCGGCTAAGCACAGATACGCAGTATTTT
-	TRBV20-1	TRBJ1-4	TRBD1	11	CSASSQGKLFF	TGCAGTGCTAGCTCACAGGGGAAACTGTTTTTT
-	TRBV7-9	TRBJ1-2	TRBD1	16	CASSFRGTGVAVGYTF	TGTGCCAGCAGCTTCCGGGGGACAGGGGTTGCTGTGGGCTACACCTTC
-	TRBV21-1	TRBJ2-3	-	18	CASSNGLAGGPSTDTQYF	TGTGCCAGCAGCAATGGACTAGCGGGAGGGCCTAGCACAGATACGCAGTATTTT
-	TRBV5-1	TRBJ2-5	-	13	CASSSGSSETQYF	TGCGCCAGCAGCTCCGGGTCTAGTGAGACCCAGTACTTC
-	TRBV11-3	TRBJ2-5	TRBD2	18	CASSSPQGSGGARETQYF	TGTGCCAGCAGCTCCCCCCAGGGGAGCGGGGGGGCGCGGGAGACCCAGTACTTC
-	TRBV6-6	TRBJ2-6	TRBD1	19	CASSRVPGQTNSGANVLTF	TGTGCCAGCAGCCGAGTGCCGGGACAGACCAACTCTGGGGCCAACGTCCTGACTTTC
-	TRBV3-1/TRBV3-2	TRBJ2-7	TRBD2	15	CASSRERGTPDEQYF	TGTGCCAGCAGCCGGGAGCGGGGGACTCCCGACGAGCAGTACTTC
-	TRBV5-8	TRBJ1-1	-	16	CASSETLLVMNTEAFF	TGTGCCAGCAGCGAAACCTTACTAGTCATGAACACTGAAGCTTTCTTT
-	TRBV5-5	TRBJ1-1	-	14	CASSLTEWNTEAFF	TGTGCCAGCAGCTTGACAGAGTGGAACACTGAAGCTTTCTTT
-	TRBV7-9	TRBJ2-3	-	15	CASSSSGLSTDTQYF	TGTGCCAGCAGCTCCAGCGGGCTCAGCACAGATACGCAGTATTTT
-	TRBV11-3	TRBJ2-3	TRBD1	14	CASSSGQAADTQYF	TGTGCCAGCAGCTCGGGACAGGCCGCGGATACGCAGTATTTT
-	TRBV24-1	TRBJ1-2	TRBD1	16	CATSESGTGSYYGYTF	TGTGCCACCAGTGAGTCCGGGACAGGATCTTACTATGGCTACACCTTC
-	TRBV19	TRBJ2-7	TRBD1	13	CASSPPTGREQYF	TGTGCCAGTAGTCCCCCGACAGGGCGGGAGCAGTACTTC
once	TRBV6-1	TRBJ1-4	-	13	CASSDRDSRKLFF	TGTGCCAGCAGTGACAGGGATAGTCGAAAACTGTTTTTT
once	TRBV7-2	TRBJ2-1	-	13	CASSLGFRNEQFF	TGTGCCAGCAGCTTAGGGTTCAGGAATGAGCAGTTCTTC
once	TRBV5-6	TRBJ1-2	-	15	CASSPYGLGFYGYTF	TGTGCCAGCAGCCCTTATGGCCTAGGATTCTATGGCTACACCTTC
-	TRBV5-4	TRBJ2-5	TRBD2	15	CASSFGLAGVETQYF	TGTGCCAGCAGCTTCGGGCTAGCGGGAGTAGAGACCCAGTACTTC
-	TRBV20-1	TRBJ2-1	-	11	CAADSVNEQFF	TGCGCCGCCGACTCCGTCAATGAGCAGTTCTTC
-	TRBV5-1	TRBJ1-3	TRBD1	14	CASSRTGGGNTIYF	TGCGCCAGCAGTAGGACAGGGGGCGGAAACACCATATATTTT
-	TRBV6-5	TRBJ2-1	TRBD1	13	CASSYSGQGRKFF	TGTGCCAGCAGTTACTCAGGACAGGGGAGGAAGTTCTTC
once	TRBV16	TRBJ1-5	-	14	CASSQWEADQPQHF	TGTGCCAGCAGCCAGTGGGAAGCGGATCAGCCCCAGCATTTT
-	TRBV3-1/TRBV3-2	TRBJ2-5	TRBD1	14	CASSHPGQQETQYF	TGTGCCAGCAGCCACCCGGGACAGCAAGAGACCCAGTACTTC
once	TRBV5-6	TRBJ2-3	-	13	CASSLNPADTQYF	TGTGCCAGCAGCTTGAACCCGGCAGATACGCAGTATTTT
-	TRBV11-2	TRBJ2-1	-	15	CASSLATSSYNEQFF	TGTGCCAGCAGCTTAGCGACTAGCTCCTACAATGAGCAGTTCTTC
-	TRBV19	TRBJ2-3	TRBD2	13	CAIRGVGTDTQYF	TGTGCCATCCGGGGGGTAGGCACAGATACGCAGTATTTT
few	TRBV12-5	TRBJ2-7	-	11	CASGYSYEQYF	TGTGCTAGTGGCTATTCGTACGAGCAGTACTTC